The 25 T cell receptor beta chains listed next were all sequenced from one sample in a study of molecular identifiers for immune sequencing clone quantification. Each CDR3 protein is one row after TCRdb ran MiXCR on the PCR reads. The table includes under 600,000 distinct CDR3 sequences, 20% to 25% detected once. The sample consisted of naive CD8+ T cells from blood, with Jurkat cell RNA spiked in. Specified subset: FACS-sorted CD8+CD4-CCR7+CD45RA+ naive T cells. These receptors all come from a human donor in good health. Some libraries in this study had Jurkat cell RNA spiked in.

This clonotype was found a few times. The gene calls are TRBV19 and TRBJ2-3, with D tentatively TRBD1 (6 bases). The CDR3 consists of 13 residues. Germline loops: CDR1 LNHDA, CDR2 SQIVND (reference sequence). The V end lost 6 bases, the J end lost 2 bases, and 9 bases lay between the germline ends. The chain's CDR3 is CASRQGYTDTQYF. The CDR3 DNA follows: TGTGCCAGTAGACAGGGATACACAGATACGCAGTATTTT. Looking up the rest from reference TRBV19 and TRBJ2-3 gives the full variable domain: DGGITQSPKYLFRKEGQNVTLSCEQNLNHDAMYWYRQDPGQGLRLIYYSQIVNDFQKGDIAEGYSVSREKKESFPLTVTSAQKNPTAFYLCASRQGYTDTQYFGPGTRLTVL.

The rearrangement joins TRBV9 to TRBJ2-3; possible D gene TRBD2, 5 bases. Germline lookup yields CDR1 SGDLS and CDR2 YYNGEE. The ends were cut back, 3 bases at V and 0 bases at J, with 14 bases in the middle. The CDR3 sequence is 16 residues long. The CDR3 DNA reads as TGTGCCAGCAGCGATCCCGGGATGCAAAGCACAGATACGCAGTATTTT. It codes for CASSDPGMQSTDTQYF.

This clonotype was observed many times. V and J are TRBV9 and TRBJ2-7; D not certain. V was clipped by 0 bases and J by 4 bases, with 14 bases between them. Germline assignment: CDR1 SGDLS and CDR2 YYNGEE. The CDR3 has 15 residues. CDR3 nucleotides: TGTGCCAGCAGCGTAGATCTGGGGTCGAGGTACGAGCAGTACTTC. Protein product: CASSVDLGSRYEQYF.

The J gene is TRBJ2-7, the V gene TRBV11-2; the D is unclear. Germline CDR1 is SGHAT and CDR2 is FQNNGV. Trimming cost V 5 bases and J 0 bases, with 11 bases left between them. The CDR3 has 14 residues. The CDR3 here is CASSPHTSSYEQYF. As DNA, the CDR3 is TGTGCCAGCAGCCCCCATACAAGCTCCTACGAGCAGTACTTC. Variable domain in full (rest from reference TRBV11-2 and TRBJ2-7): EAGVAQSPRYKIIEKRQSVAFWCNPISGHATLYWYQQILGQGPKLLIQFQNNGVVDDSQLPKDRFSAERLKGVDSTLKIQPAKLEDSAVYLCASSPHTSSYEQYFGPGTRLTVT.

This clonotype was found many times. The CDR3 DNA is TGCGCCAGCAGCCCAACAGGGTCCCTCTTAGATACGCAGTATTTT. It encodes CASSPTGSLLDTQYF. V usage is TRBV4-1 and J usage is TRBJ2-3, with D maybe TRBD1 (6 bases). The germline V gene has CDR1 MGHRA and CDR2 YSYEKL. With 4 bases removed from V and 5 bases from J, the gap between germline ends came to 16 bases. The CDR3 spans 15 residues.

This chain links TRBV6-2 or TRBV6-3 with TRBJ2-2; 10 bases match TRBD1. Trimming took 2 bases from V and 5 from J; bases not matched to a gene: 8. The V gene's germline CDR1 is MNHEY and CDR2 SVGEGT. CDR3 length: 17 residues. The CDR3 DNA follows: TGTGCCAGCAGTTACCCCCGGGACAGGGGCGATACCGGGGAGCTGTTTTTT. As protein: CASSYPRDRGDTGELFF.

V gene TRBV11-2 combines with J gene TRBJ2-1; 11 nucleotides line up with TRBD2. Germline V gene lookup returns CDR1 SGHAT and CDR2 FQNNGV. The CDR3 loop spans 15 amino acids. Trimming removed 3 bases from V and 5 bases from J; junction bases left unmatched: 3. The CDR3 DNA sequence: TGTGCCAGCAGCTTCCTAGCGGGGGGCAACAATGAGCAGTTCTTC. It encodes CASSFLAGGNNEQFF.

Of note for this clonotype: A much bigger clone sits one base away, suggesting this may be a read error. The chain employs TRBV19 and TRBJ2-7, with TRBD2 as a possible D gene (5 bases). The CDR3 is made up of 16 amino acids. The V and J ends lost 3 bases and 1 base respectively, with 16 bases between them. CDR1 is LNHDA, CDR2 SQIVND, per germline (reference sequence). CDR3 nucleotides: TGTGCCAGTAGTATCGGACGGGGATCGGTGTCCTACGAGCAGTACTTC. Protein: CASSIGRGSVSYEQYF.

This chain uses TRBV20-1 with TRBJ1-5, with D perhaps matching TRBD1 (5 bases). Germline V lookup: CDR1 DFQATT, CDR2 SNEGSKA (reference sequence). V was trimmed by 4 bases and J by 0 bases, leaving 16 bases between them. The CDR3 is 16 amino acids. The CDR3 spells CSATPGRGSSNQPQHF. The CDR3 DNA is TGCAGTGCTACACCCGGACGGGGGAGTAGCAATCAGCCCCAGCATTTT.

This clonotype appeared many times. The chain has TRBV4-1 and TRBJ1-1; D might be TRBD1 (6 bases). V lost 4 bases, J lost 2 bases, and 11 bases lay in between. CDR1 and CDR2 from the germline V gene are MGHRA and YSYEKL. The CDR3 sequence is 14 residues long. The CDR3 sequence: CASSPLGGNTEAFF. CDR3 nucleotides: TGCGCCAGCAGCCCGCTTGGGGGCAACACTGAAGCTTTCTTT.

The CDR3, as DNA: TGTGCCGGCGCGGGGACAGGCCAAATCACCGGGGAGCTGTTTTTT. Amino acids: CAGAGTGQITGELFF. This chain connects TRBV18 to TRBJ2-2, with TRBD1 matching over 8 bases. Germline-derived CDR1 and CDR2 are KGHSH and LQKENI. The CDR3 loop spans 15 amino acids. Trimming cost V 11 bases and J 4 bases; bases outside gene matches: 12.

This clonotype occurred a few times. This sequence joins TRBV9 and TRBJ2-1, with 8 positions matching TRBD2. This CDR3 has 15 residues. V lost 0 bases, J lost 8 bases, and 7 bases stayed unmatched. Germline V gene lookup returns CDR1 SGDLS and CDR2 YYNGEE. For the CDR3, the DNA is TGTGCCAGCAGCGTAGTCCCGGGACTAGATTATGAGCAGTTCTTC. Its protein product is CASSVVPGLDYEQFF.

This clonotype was detected many times. The V call is TRBV27, the J call TRBJ2-7, with D perhaps TRBD2 (6 bases). Germline CDR1 and CDR2: MNHEY and SMNVEV (reference sequence). V was trimmed by 6 bases and J by 0 bases, leaving 9 bases between them. This CDR3 region has 13 residues. The CDR3 nucleotides are TGTGCCAGCAGCCGGGGGAGCTCCTACGAGCAGTACTTC. Protein sequence: CASSRGSSYEQYF.

This clonotype was found a few times. The chain joins TRBV10-3 to TRBJ2-7; weak D call: TRBD1 (6 bases). The CDR3 is 13 residues long. CDR1 and CDR2 (germline): ENHRY, SYGVKD. Deletions cut 3 bases from V and 3 bases from J, with 9 bases between. CDR3 coding DNA: TGTGCCATCAGTGAAGGGGGATTCTACGAGCAGTACTTC. This codes for CAISEGGFYEQYF.

This clonotype turned up a few times. This chain uses TRBV6-5 with TRBJ1-6; no clear D gene. The CDR3 contains 15 residues. With 5 bases removed from V and 6 bases from J, the gap between germline ends came to 14 bases. CDR1 is MNHEY and CDR2 is SVGAGI in the germline V gene. For the CDR3, the DNA is TGTGCCAGCAGTCAAAAGGCATTCACTAATTCACCCCTCCACTTT. Amino acid sequence: CASSQKAFTNSPLHF.

Worth noting for this clonotype: A junction end diverges from the germline sequence, so it may reflect a read error. V usage is TRBV9 and J usage is TRBJ1-2; 8 bases are a match to TRBD1. Germline V gives CDR1 SGDLS, CDR2 YYNGEE. CDR3 length equals 16 residues. As DNA, the CDR3 is TGTGCCAGCAGCGGAGATCAGGGGGCAAATGACTATGGCTACAACTTC. Its protein is CASSGDQGANDYGYNF.

This clonotype has a handful of counts. The chain is built from TRBV7-9 and TRBJ2-2; 8 bases map to TRBD2. CDR1 and CDR2 (germline): SEHNR, FQNEAQ (reference sequence). The CDR3 has 17 residues. The J segment lost 6 bases and the V segment lost 1 base, leaving 10 bases of the junction unmatched. The CDR3 DNA reads as TGTGCCAGCAGCTTAGAAACGGGAGGGCCCTCTTCCGGGGAGCTGTTTTTT. It yields the protein CASSLETGGPSSGELFF.

The CDR3 loop is CATSEGETQYF. CDR3 bases: TGTGCCACCAGTGAAGGGGAGACCCAGTACTTC. This chain connects TRBV24-1 to TRBJ2-5; D gene ambiguous. The length of the CDR3 is 11 residues. The V gene's germline CDR1 is KGHDR and CDR2 SFDVKD. V lost 4 bases to trimming and J lost 5 bases, with 4 bases between them.

This clonotype was detected a few times. The chain combines TRBV27 with TRBJ2-3; D is undetermined. Germline V gene lookup returns CDR1 MNHEY and CDR2 SMNVEV (reference sequence). The V end lost 3 bases, the J end lost 2 bases, and 12 bases lay between the germline ends. This CDR3 contains 15 residues. The CDR3 sequence: CASSFPKLFTDTQYF. The DNA for the CDR3 is TGTGCCAGCAGTTTCCCAAAACTCTTCACAGATACGCAGTATTTT.

This clonotype has a handful of counts. This chain uses TRBV6-2 or TRBV6-3 with TRBJ2-7, with 9 bases that match TRBD2. Looked up from germline, CDR1 is MNHEY and CDR2 is SVGEGT. Trimming removed 6 bases from V and 3 bases from J; junction bases left unmatched: 6. The CDR3 contains 14 residues. The DNA for the CDR3 is TGTGCCAGCAGAATAGCGGGAGTTGGCTACGAGCAGTACTTC. Its translation is CASRIAGVGYEQYF.

This clonotype was seen a handful of times. The chain has TRBV12-3 or TRBV12-4 and TRBJ2-7, with D possibly TRBD1 on 6 matching bases. V lost 3 bases and J lost 4, with 19 bases in between. This CDR3 contains 16 residues. This CDR3 reads CASSFSSGVLKYEQYF. The CDR3 DNA is TGTGCCAGCAGTTTTTCTTCAGGGGTCCTCAAGTACGAGCAGTACTTC.

The chain employs TRBV5-1 and TRBJ1-1; D remains ambiguous. V shed 2 bases and J shed 1 base, with 6 bases lying between them. CDR3 size: 13 residues. The germline V gene has CDR1 SGHRS and CDR2 YFSETQ. The CDR3 DNA is TGCGCCAGCAGCTTTGAAGAGAACACTGAAGCTTTCTTT. Amino acid sequence: CASSFEENTEAFF.

Only a few counts were recorded for this clonotype. This sequence joins TRBV19 and TRBJ1-4; weak D call: TRBD1 (5 bases). The CDR3 sequence is 16 residues long. The germline CDR1 and CDR2 sequences are LNHDA and SQIVND (reference sequence). The germline V and J ends were trimmed by 5 bases and 8 bases, with 21 bases remaining between them. DNA for the CDR3: TGTGCCAGTAGTCCTCTGGGAGAAGGGACGGAGGAAAAACTGTTTTTT. Protein sequence: CASSPLGEGTEEKLFF.

This clonotype came up a few times. This chain's CDR3 is CSVESDGGNTIYF. CDR3 DNA sequence: TGCAGCGTTGAAAGTGACGGTGGAAACACCATATATTTT. The chain links TRBV29-1 to TRBJ1-3; D uncertain. The germline V and J ends were trimmed by 2 bases and 3 bases, with 8 bases remaining between them. This CDR3 region has 13 residues. The germline V gene has CDR1 SQVTM and CDR2 ANQGSEA.

This clonotype occurred a few times. The genes are TRBV27 and TRBJ2-3, with D possibly matching TRBD2 (5 bases). The CDR3 runs 17 residues. CDR1 is MNHEY and CDR2 is SMNVEV in the germline V gene (reference sequence). Trimming stripped 2 bases from V and 0 bases from J, with 15 bases between. As DNA, the CDR3 is TGTGCCAGCAGTTTAGATAGGAGCGGTCCTAGCACAGATACGCAGTATTTT. This gives the protein CASSLDRSGPSTDTQYF.